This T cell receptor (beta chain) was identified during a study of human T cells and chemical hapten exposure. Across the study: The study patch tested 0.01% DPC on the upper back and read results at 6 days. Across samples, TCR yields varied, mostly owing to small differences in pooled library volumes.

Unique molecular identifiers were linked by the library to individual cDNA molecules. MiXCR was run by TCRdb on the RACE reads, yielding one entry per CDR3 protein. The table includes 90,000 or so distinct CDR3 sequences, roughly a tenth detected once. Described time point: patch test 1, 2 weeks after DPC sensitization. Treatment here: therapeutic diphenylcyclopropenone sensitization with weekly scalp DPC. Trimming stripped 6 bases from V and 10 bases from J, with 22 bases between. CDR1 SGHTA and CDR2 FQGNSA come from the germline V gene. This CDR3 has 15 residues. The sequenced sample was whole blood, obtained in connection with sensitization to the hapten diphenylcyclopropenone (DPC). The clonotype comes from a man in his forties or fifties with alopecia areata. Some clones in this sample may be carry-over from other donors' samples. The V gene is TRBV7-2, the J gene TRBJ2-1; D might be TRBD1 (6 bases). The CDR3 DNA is TGTGCCAGCAGACGAAAAAAACTAGACAGGAACGAGCAGTTCTTC. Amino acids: CASRRKKLDRNEQFF.